A single sample is the source of the 16 T cell receptor beta chains below, sequenced in a study of T cell repertoires in cytomegalovirus infection. In TCRdb, the reads were re-called with MiXCR into one record per CDR3 protein. The sample carries just under 550,000 distinct CDR3 sequences, 26% recorded once. Sequencing input: PBMCs. All receptors derive from a human donor in good health (CMV status not recorded). Some clones in this sample may be carry-over from other donors' samples.

This chain joins TRBV5-6 and TRBJ2-1; D remains unclear. The CDR3 is made up of 14 amino acids. Germline lookup yields CDR1 SGHDT and CDR2 YYEEEE. The V gene lost 1 base and the J gene lost 4 bases, with 9 bases spanning the gap. The CDR3 DNA is TGTGCCAGCAGCTTGAAGGGATCGTACAATGAGCAGTTCTTC. Protein sequence: CASSLKGSYNEQFF.

This clonotype occurred many times. The chain has TRBV20-1 and TRBJ2-3, with D tentatively TRBD2 (6 bases). The CDR3 totals 16 residues. The germline V and J ends were trimmed by 5 bases and 6 bases, with 24 bases remaining between them. CDR1 and CDR2 from the germline V gene are DFQATT and SNEGSKA (reference sequence). The CDR3 sequence is CSADPGGAGEGDTQYF. The CDR3 bases are TGCAGTGCTGACCCCGGAGGAGCGGGTGAGGGGGATACGCAGTATTTT.

V and J are TRBV12-3 or TRBV12-4 and TRBJ2-1; D might be TRBD2 (5 bases). The CDR3 has 12 amino acids. The V end lost 8 bases, the J end lost 9 bases, and 14 bases lay between the germline ends. CDR3: CASGLSGGEQFF. The CDR3, as DNA: TGTGCCAGCGGCCTCTCCGGAGGTGAGCAGTTCTTC.

There are many counts of this clonotype. The V gene is TRBV7-8, the J gene TRBJ2-1; TRBD1 matches 8 bases. The CDR3 is 16 amino acids. From germline, CDR1 is SGHVS and CDR2 FQNEAQ. V gave up 4 bases and J gave up 1 base; unmatched junction bases: 6. CDR3 coding DNA: TGTGCCAGCAGCTCCCTGGGACAGGAGTCCTACAATGAGCAGTTCTTC. As protein: CASSSLGQESYNEQFF.

This clonotype showed up just a few times. The J gene is TRBJ2-2, the V gene TRBV7-2, with TRBD2 matching 9 bases. Germline assignment: CDR1 SGHTA and CDR2 FQGNSA. Unmatched junction bases numbered 10, after V lost 5 bases and J lost 3 bases. The CDR3 is 17 residues long. CDR3 nucleotides: TGTGCCAGCAGCCGGGGGGCGGGAGGGCCATACACCGGGGAGCTGTTTTTT. Translation gives CASSRGAGGPYTGELFF.

This clonotype was detected ten times or more. The V call is TRBV4-1, the J call TRBJ1-2; D is unclear. The CDR3 consists of 14 residues. V lost 2 bases and J 5 bases, leaving 12 bases between the germline ends. Per the germline V gene, CDR1 is MGHRA and CDR2 is YSYEKL. The CDR3 bases are TGCGCCAGCAGCCAAATGGGGAGACGATATGGCTACACCTTC. Translating it yields CASSQMGRRYGYTF.

This chain joins TRBV7-2 and TRBJ2-6, with a weak D call TRBD1 (6 bases). The CDR3 extends over 17 amino acids. V was shortened by 3 bases and J by 0 bases, with 12 bases between the two germline ends. The germline V gene has CDR1 SGHTA and CDR2 FQGNSA. CDR3 DNA: TGTGCCAGCAGCTTGTCCAGGGGAGACTCTGGGGCCAACGTCCTGACTTTC. Amino acid sequence: CASSLSRGDSGANVLTF.

In its sample, this clonotype was seen a few times. The rearrangement links TRBV7-9 to TRBJ2-3, with TRBD2 identical over 9 bases. The CDR3 covers 16 residues. The V segment lost 1 base and the J segment 8 bases; nucleotides outside the gene matches: 10. Per the germline V gene, CDR1 is SEHNR and CDR2 is FQNEAQ (reference sequence). DNA for the CDR3: TGTGCCAGCAGCTTAGGTTCGGCGGGAGGGCCAAGTACGCAGTATTTT. Amino acid sequence: CASSLGSAGGPSTQYF.

The chain combines TRBV27 with TRBJ1-1; D remains ambiguous. The CDR3 spans 13 residues. The V gene lost 6 bases and the J gene lost 1 base, with 9 bases spanning the gap. In germline, CDR1 is MNHEY, CDR2 SMNVEV (reference sequence). The CDR3 loop reads CASRGPTNTEAFF. The CDR3 DNA reads as TGTGCCAGCAGGGGCCCGACGAACACTGAAGCTTTCTTT.

This chain links TRBV6-6 with TRBJ2-5; the match to TRBD2 covers 8 bases. The CDR3 is 14 amino acids. Per the germline V gene, CDR1 is MNHNY and CDR2 is SVGAGI (reference sequence). V trimming: 6 bases; J trimming: 4 bases; junction bases outside the gene matches: 7. The CDR3 loop reads CASSPSGLGETQYF. The CDR3 coding sequence is TGTGCCAGCAGCCCTTCGGGACTAGGAGAGACCCAGTACTTC.

Ten or more counts support this clonotype. The germline gene is not matched at one end of the junction; a read error may be the cause. The rearrangement uses TRBV7-7 and TRBJ2-6; TRBD1 is a possible D gene (5 bases). The germline V gene has CDR1 SSHAT and CDR2 FNYEAQ (reference sequence). The CDR3 is 19 amino acids. The CDR3 region is CASSSQTTATTSGANVLTF. CDR3 coding DNA: TGTGCTAGCAGCTCGCAAACGACAGCCACCACCTCTGGGGCCAACGTCCTGACTTTC.

This clonotype appeared a few times. V is TRBV7-9 and J is TRBJ1-1; unclear D gene. Germline CDR1 reads SEHNR; CDR2 reads FQNEAQ (reference sequence). The ends were cut back, 8 bases at V and 2 bases at J, with 15 bases in the middle. The CDR3 totals 14 residues. The CDR3 DNA follows: TGTGCCAGCTTAGAAGGGCAGTACAACACTGAAGCTTTCTTT. The encoded protein is CASLEGQYNTEAFF.

The genes are TRBV7-2 and TRBJ2-7; 10 nucleotides align to TRBD2. The germline V gene has CDR1 SGHTA and CDR2 FQGNSA. V lost 5 bases and J lost 0; bases outside the gene matches: 7. The CDR3 runs to 16 residues. The CDR3 here is CASSRRGLAVSYEQYF. For the CDR3, the DNA is TGTGCCAGCAGCCGACGAGGACTAGCGGTCTCCTACGAGCAGTACTTC.

This clonotype has a handful of counts. The CDR3 loop is CASSERWSSGNTIYF. CDR3 coding DNA: TGTGCCAGCAGTGAAAGGTGGAGCTCTGGAAACACCATATATTTT. This rearrangement joins TRBV2 to TRBJ1-3; unclear D gene. From germline, CDR1 is SNHLY and CDR2 FYNNEI. Trimming shortened V by 2 bases and J by 0 bases, and 8 bases separated the two germline ends. This CDR3 is built from 15 residues.

The V call is TRBV7-9, the J call TRBJ2-6; D is undetermined. In germline, CDR1 is SEHNR, CDR2 FQNEAQ (reference sequence). This CDR3 contains 14 residues. Trimming removed 2 bases at V and 11 bases at J, with 13 bases between. The CDR3 DNA reads as TGTGCCAGCAGCTTACCGGAACGTTTTCACGTCCTGACTTTC. Translation: CASSLPERFHVLTF.

The chain employs TRBV7-9 and TRBJ1-2; D unresolved. CDR1 and CDR2 (germline): SEHNR, FQNEAQ (reference sequence). This CDR3 comprises 14 residues. The V end lost 5 bases, the J end lost 0 bases, and 10 bases lay between the germline ends. CDR3 DNA sequence: TGTGCCAGCAGCCGGGAGGAAGCTAACTATGGCTACACCTTC. As protein: CASSREEANYGYTF.